The 31 T cell receptor beta chains presented below share a single source sample, sequenced in a study of T cell responses to AZD1222 COVID-19 vaccine. The protocol was immunoSEQ multiplex PCR, while the TCRdb copy is restricted to in-frame clones and leaves out a portion. Of 50,000 to 60,000 clones in the sample, about 87% are singletons; the top ten hold about 14%. The sequencing here drew on peripheral blood, taken on day 0 of AZD1222 vaccination. The receptors were gathered from an adult in good health.

DNA of the CDR3: TGTGCCAGCAGCCGACAGGGCGGTGAAGCTTTCTTT. It codes for CASSRQGGEAFF. V gene TRBV9 combines with J gene TRBJ1-1; 7 positions agree with TRBD1. Germline V gene data show CDR1 as SGDLS and CDR2 as YYNGEE. With 4 bases clipped from V and 7 bases from J, the junction kept 4 bases outside the gene matches. The CDR3 has 12 amino acids.

This chain connects TRBV15 to TRBJ1-1, with D perhaps TRBD1 (6 bases). CDR3 length equals 14 residues. Germline V CDR1 and CDR2: LNHNV, YYDKDF (reference sequence). The V gene lost 1 base and the J gene lost 4 bases, with 10 bases spanning the gap. The CDR3: CATSRGGGITEAFF. The CDR3 DNA is TGTGCCACCAGCAGAGGTGGGGGCATCACTGAAGCTTTCTTT.

The chain employs TRBV3-1 (or the pseudogene TRBV3-2) and TRBJ2-5, with D possibly TRBD1 on 5 matching bases. The V end lost 2 bases, the J end lost 4 bases, and 17 bases lay between the germline ends. CDR1 is LGHDT and CDR2 is YNNKEL in the germline V gene (reference sequence). The CDR3 spans 16 residues. DNA for the CDR3: TGTGCCAGCAGCCAACCCTTCCGACAGAGGACAGAGACCCAGTACTTC. Its protein is CASSQPFRQRTETQYF.

V and J are TRBV5-4 and TRBJ1-6; tentative D call: TRBD1 (6 bases). CDR1 and CDR2 (germline): SGHNT, YYREEE (reference sequence). V lost 5 bases and J lost 6, with 12 bases in between. The CDR3 extends over 14 amino acids. This chain's CDR3 is CASRLRTANSPLHF. Here the CDR3 DNA reads TGTGCCAGCAGGCTTCGGACAGCTAATTCACCCCTCCACTTT. The full variable domain, rest sourced from reference TRBV5-4 and TRBJ1-6, is ETGVTQSPTHLIKTRGQQVTLRCSSQSGHNTVSWYQQALGQGPQFIFQYYREEENGRGNFPPRFSGLQFPNYSSELNVNALELDDSALYLCASRLRTANSPLHFGNGTRLTVT.

The J gene is TRBJ2-7, the V gene TRBV2; D possibly uses TRBD1 or TRBD2 (6 bases each). CDR1 is SNHLY and CDR2 is FYNNEI in the germline V gene. CDR3 length equals 13 residues. Trimming removed 4 bases at V and 5 bases at J, with 12 bases between. This chain's CDR3 is CASSVMGGDEQYF. DNA of the CDR3: TGTGCCAGCAGTGTAATGGGGGGCGACGAGCAGTACTTC. Variable domain in full (rest from reference TRBV2 and TRBJ2-7): EPEVTQTPSHQVTQMGQEVILRCVPISNHLYFYWYRQILGQKVEFLVSFYNNEISEKSEIFDDQFSVERPDGSNFTLKIRSTKLEDSAMYFCASSVMGGDEQYFGPGTRLTVT.

The genes are TRBV5-4 and TRBJ2-5; 7 bases agree with TRBD2. Germline CDR1 SGHNT, CDR2 YYREEE (reference sequence). This CDR3 has 14 amino acids. J gave up 5 bases and V 0 bases, and 4 bases lay outside the gene matches. The CDR3 nucleotides read TGTGCCAGCAGCTTGGCCGGGCGGGGGGAGACCCAGTACTTC. This gives the protein CASSLAGRGETQYF.

The chain has TRBV7-2 and TRBJ1-5, with D uncertain. Germline values: CDR1 SGHTA, CDR2 FQGNSA. V shed 1 base and J shed 1 base, with 8 bases lying between them. The CDR3 extends over 15 amino acids. The CDR3 region is CASSLVPQSNQPQHF. CDR3 nucleotide sequence: TGTGCCAGCAGCTTAGTGCCGCAGAGCAATCAGCCCCAGCATTTT. Using reference TRBV7-2 and TRBJ1-5 for the parts outside the CDR3, the full variable domain is GAGVSQSPSNKVTEKGKDVELRCDPISGHTALYWYRQSLGQGLEFLIYFQGNSAPDKSGLPSDRFSAERTGGSVSTLTIQRTQQEDSAVYLCASSLVPQSNQPQHFGDGTRLSIL.

The chain couples TRBV30 to TRBJ1-2; tentatively, D is TRBD1 (6 bases). The V end lost 2 bases, the J end lost 8 bases, and 18 bases lay between the germline ends. The CDR3 has 14 residues. CDR1 GTSNPN and CDR2 SVGIG come from the germline V gene (reference sequence). The CDR3 loop reads CAWSLGGVANGYTF. DNA for the CDR3: TGTGCCTGGAGTTTAGGGGGGGTAGCTAACGGCTACACCTTC.

This clone has just one count. The chain links TRBV19 to TRBJ1-2, with a tentative D call TRBD1 (5 bases). There are 14 residues in the CDR3. The germline V and J ends were trimmed by 3 bases and 8 bases, with 16 bases remaining between them. Germline V CDR1 and CDR2: LNHDA, SQIVND (reference sequence). CDR3 loop: CASSMLQGQGGYTF. CDR3 coding DNA: TGTGCCAGTAGTATGCTCCAGGGCCAGGGCGGCTACACCTTC. Together with reference TRBV19 and TRBJ1-2, the CDR3 gives the full variable domain: DGGITQSPKYLFRKEGQNVTLSCEQNLNHDAMYWYRQDPGQGLRLIYYSQIVNDFQKGDIAEGYSVSREKKESFPLTVTSAQKNPTAFYLCASSMLQGQGGYTFGSGTRLTVV.

The rearrangement links TRBV4-1 to TRBJ1-4; the match to TRBD1 covers 8 bases. Germline V gives CDR1 MGHRA, CDR2 YSYEKL. The CDR3 loop spans 15 amino acids. The ends lost 5 bases at V and 8 bases at J; junction bases unmatched: 10. This CDR3 reads CASSSRTGLQEKLFF. The CDR3 bases are TGCGCCAGCAGCTCCCGGACAGGGCTCCAGGAAAAACTGTTTTTT.

This chain joins TRBV5-4 and TRBJ1-2, with TRBD1 identical over 7 bases. The CDR3 has 14 residues. CDR1 and CDR2 (germline): SGHNT, YYREEE (reference sequence). After removal of 0 bases from V and 8 bases from J, the junction contained 7 bases not matched to a gene. The CDR3, as DNA: TGTGCCAGCAGCTTGGCGACAGGGCAAAGGGGCTACACCTTC. Residues: CASSLATGQRGYTF.

This clone appeared once. V gene TRBV11-2 combines with J gene TRBJ1-3; a weak D match, TRBD1 (6 bases). This CDR3 is 13 amino acids long. Germline lookup yields CDR1 SGHAT and CDR2 FQNNGV. V shed 5 bases and J shed 7 bases, with 12 bases lying between them. CDR3 residues: CASSVPQGNTIYF. The CDR3 DNA sequence: TGTGCCAGCAGCGTCCCTCAGGGGAACACCATATATTTT.

This chain uses TRBV11-2 with TRBJ2-1, with 10 bases matching TRBD2. The junction had 10 bases not matched to a gene; V was cut back by 5 bases and J by 6 bases. There are 16 residues in the CDR3. In germline, CDR1 is SGHAT, CDR2 FQNNGV. The CDR3 DNA sequence: TGTGCCAGCAGCCCTTCTCTAGCGGGAGATGCCAATGAGCAGTTCTTC. It yields the protein CASSPSLAGDANEQFF.

The V call is TRBV7-9, the J call TRBJ1-2; no firm D call. Trimming took 4 bases from V and 6 from J, leaving 6 bases between them. Germline CDR1 reads SEHNR; CDR2 reads FQNEAQ (reference sequence). This CDR3 comprises 11 residues. CDR3 in DNA: TGTGCCAGCAGCTCCCGGAATGGCTACACCTTC. It translates to CASSSRNGYTF.

The chain has TRBV6-6 and TRBJ1-3; D is uncertain. CDR3 length: 14 amino acids. V was pared by 4 bases and J by 4 bases, with 11 bases between. Germline V CDR1 and CDR2: MNHNY, SVGAGI (reference sequence). Here the CDR3 DNA reads TGTGCCAGCAGTTTGGACCGTGCCGGAAACACCATATATTTT. It codes for CASSLDRAGNTIYF.

The V call is TRBV4-2, the J call TRBJ2-5, with D possibly TRBD2 on 6 matching bases. The CDR3 runs to 15 residues. Germline V gene lookup returns CDR1 LGHNA and CDR2 YNFKEQ. V was clipped by 0 bases and J by 5 bases, with 13 bases between them. The CDR3 sequence is CASSQEELASETQYF. CDR3 DNA sequence: TGTGCCAGCAGCCAAGAAGAACTAGCATCGGAGACCCAGTACTTC.

This clone showed up just a few times. V usage is TRBV11-2 and J usage is TRBJ1-2; D call uncertain. Per germline, CDR1 SGHAT and CDR2 FQNNGV. Trimming shortened V by 5 bases and J by 6 bases, and 13 bases separated the two germline ends. The CDR3 runs 13 residues. The CDR3 loop reads CASSLSPLNGYTF. DNA for the CDR3: TGTGCCAGCAGCCTGTCCCCCTTAAATGGCTACACCTTC. Full variable domain (outside the CDR3, taken from reference TRBV11-2 and TRBJ1-2): EAGVAQSPRYKIIEKRQSVAFWCNPISGHATLYWYQQILGQGPKLLIQFQNNGVVDDSQLPKDRFSAERLKGVDSTLKIQPAKLEDSAVYLCASSLSPLNGYTFGSGTRLTVV.

The sample holds one count of this clone. The chain combines TRBV4-1 with TRBJ1-1; no firm D call. This CDR3 is built from 16 residues. V was trimmed by 0 bases and J by 0 bases, leaving 11 bases between them. Germline CDR1 and CDR2: MGHRA and YSYEKL. The CDR3 region is CASSQDNRFMNTEAFF. For the CDR3, the DNA is TGCGCCAGCAGCCAAGATAACAGATTCATGAACACTGAAGCTTTCTTT.

V gene TRBV6-5 combines with J gene TRBJ1-2; 10 bases are shared with TRBD1. V trimming: 5 bases; J trimming: 6 bases; junction bases outside the gene matches: 9. Germline assignment: CDR1 MNHEY and CDR2 SVGAGI. There are 15 residues in the CDR3. The CDR3 region has the DNA TGTGCCAGCAGTCGCTCCGGGACAGGGGAAAATGGCTACACCTTC. This sequence encodes CASSRSGTGENGYTF.

The chain employs TRBV21-1 and TRBJ2-1; no DNA check was done on the table's D call, TRBD2. TRBV21-1 is a pseudogene locus. This CDR3 has 17 residues. CDR3 protein: CASSNGWSSSSYNEQFF. The CDR3 bases are TGTGCCAGCAGCAATGGATGGAGCAGCAGCTCCTACAATGAGCAGTTCTTC.

The rearrangement uses TRBV30 and TRBJ1-3; D is ambiguous. V was clipped by 0 bases and J by 5 bases, with 5 bases between them. The CDR3 covers 12 residues. Germline V CDR1 and CDR2: GTSNPN, SVGIG (reference sequence). The DNA for the CDR3 is TGTGCCTGGAGTGTTATGAGAAACACCATATATTTT. It is translated as CAWSVMRNTIYF.

This clone was counted only a few times. V usage is TRBV5-1 and J usage is TRBJ2-3; D may be TRBD1 (5 bases). Germline lookup yields CDR1 SGHRS and CDR2 YFSETQ. V lost 0 bases, J lost 2 bases, and 10 bases lay in between. This CDR3 comprises 15 residues. In DNA, the CDR3 is TGCGCCAGCAGCTTGGGTTCAGGGCCCACAGATACGCAGTATTTT. This encodes CASSLGSGPTDTQYF.

This sequence joins TRBV21-1 and TRBJ2-4. TRBV21-1 is a documented pseudogene. The CDR3 totals 16 residues. In DNA form, the CDR3 reads TGTGCCAGCAGCAGTGCCGGGACCGTCTCCAAAAACATTCAGTACTTC. Amino acid sequence: CASSSAGTVSKNIQYF.

The J gene is TRBJ2-4, the V gene TRBV18; D gene unclear. V dropped 2 bases and J dropped 2 bases, with 4 bases sitting between them. The CDR3 spans 13 residues. The germline gives CDR1 KGHSH, CDR2 LQKENI. The CDR3 DNA sequence: TGTGCCAGCTCACCAGGGACCAAAAACATTCAGTACTTC. Residues: CASSPGTKNIQYF.

This chain joins TRBV7-9 and TRBJ1-4; tentative D call: TRBD1 (5 bases). This CDR3 is 15 amino acids long. Germline CDR1 reads SEHNR; CDR2 reads FQNEAQ (reference sequence). Trimming took off 5 bases at V and 3 bases at J, with 13 bases between the two ends. The CDR3 DNA follows: TGTGCCAGCAGCCGGGACGTAGGACCTAATGAAAAACTGTTTTTT. This encodes CASSRDVGPNEKLFF.

Of note for this clone: The limits of the CDR3 on the DNA are not certain, so only TCRdb's listed CDR3 is given. V is TRBV21-1 and J is TRBJ1-4. TRBV21-1 is recorded as a pseudogene. Counting both end residues, the CDR3 totals 17 amino acids. This CDR3 reads CAIKWRRVGQGNEKLFF.

This clone was found once. The chain joins TRBV5-3 to TRBJ1-1; 7 positions match TRBD1. TRBV5-3 is designated an ORF whose function remains uncertain. J was trimmed by 8 bases and V by 4 bases; bases with no gene match: 20. This CDR3 has 17 amino acids. CDR3 sequence: CARSAITVGQRRTEAFF. CDR3 bases: TGTGCCAGAAGCGCTATCACGGTGGGACAGCGCCGAACAGAAGCTTTCTTT.

Written as DNA, the CDR3 is TGTGCCAGCAGCTTAGATGGAGTGAGAGGGAGTCGAAACAATGAGCAGTTCTTC. This codes for CASSLDGVRGSRNNEQFF. The chain joins TRBV11-3 to TRBJ2-1, with a tentative D call TRBD2 (5 bases). Germline V CDR1 and CDR2: SGHNT, YENEEA. V lost 0 bases, J lost 5 bases, and 20 bases lay in between. CDR3 length: 18 residues.

The genes are TRBV6-5 and TRBJ1-4; tentative D call: TRBD1 (6 bases). The CDR3 covers 15 residues. Germline V lookup: CDR1 MNHEY, CDR2 SVGAGI. V was cut by 5 bases and J by 4 bases, with 14 bases left in between. The CDR3 here is CASSLRRGGNEKLFF. The CDR3 DNA reads as TGTGCCAGCAGTCTCCGGAGGGGGGGTAATGAAAAACTGTTTTTT.

By sample share, this clone is medium-sized. The rearrangement joins TRBV29-1 to TRBJ1-2, with D tentatively TRBD1 (6 bases). The CDR3 is made up of 12 amino acids. CDR1 and CDR2 from the germline V gene are SQVTM and ANQGSEA. V lost 4 bases to trimming and J lost 6 bases, with 12 bases between them. The CDR3 sequence is CSVGWGQDGYTF. Here the CDR3 DNA reads TGCAGCGTTGGGTGGGGGCAGGATGGCTACACCTTC.

J is TRBJ2-1 and V is TRBV2, with 11 bases lining up with TRBD2. Per germline, CDR1 SNHLY and CDR2 FYNNEI. This CDR3 is 11 amino acids long. The V gene end was trimmed by 8 bases and the J gene end by 14 bases; junction bases not matched to a gene: 5. The CDR3 sequence is CASSMTSGKFF. The CDR3 coding sequence is TGTGCCAGCTCAATGACTAGCGGGAAGTTCTTC.